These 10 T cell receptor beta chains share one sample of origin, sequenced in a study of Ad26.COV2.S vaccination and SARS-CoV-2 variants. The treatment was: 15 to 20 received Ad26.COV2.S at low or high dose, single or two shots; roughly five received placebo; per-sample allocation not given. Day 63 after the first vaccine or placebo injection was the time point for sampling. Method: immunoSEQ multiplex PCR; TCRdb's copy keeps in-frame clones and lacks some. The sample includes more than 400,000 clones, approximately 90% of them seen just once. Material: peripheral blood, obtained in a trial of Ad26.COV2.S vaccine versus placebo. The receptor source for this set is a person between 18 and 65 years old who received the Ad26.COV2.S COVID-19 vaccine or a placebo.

The CDR3 spells CASSSPLRGDTDTQYF. For the CDR3, the DNA is TGTGCCAGCAGTTCGCCTCTGCGGGGGGACACAGATACGCAGTATTTT. The V gene is TRBV27, the J gene TRBJ2-3; the match to TRBD2 covers 8 bases. The germline V gene has CDR1 MNHEY and CDR2 SMNVEV (reference sequence). CDR3 length: 16 residues. V shed 4 bases, J shed 2 bases, and the junction held 8 bases outside the gene matches.

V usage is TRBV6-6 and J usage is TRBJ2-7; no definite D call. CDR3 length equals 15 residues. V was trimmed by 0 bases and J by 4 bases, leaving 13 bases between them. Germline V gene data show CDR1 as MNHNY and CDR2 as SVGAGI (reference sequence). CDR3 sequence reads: CASSYSTLLGYEQYF. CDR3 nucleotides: TGTGCCAGCAGTTACTCGACACTGCTTGGGTACGAGCAGTACTTC.

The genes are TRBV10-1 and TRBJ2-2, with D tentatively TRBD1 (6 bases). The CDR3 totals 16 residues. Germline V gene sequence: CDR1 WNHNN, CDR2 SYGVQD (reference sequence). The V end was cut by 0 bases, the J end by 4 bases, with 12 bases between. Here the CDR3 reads CASSESGRGITGELFF. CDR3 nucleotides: TGCGCCAGCAGTGAGTCGGGCAGGGGAATCACCGGGGAGCTGTTTTTT.

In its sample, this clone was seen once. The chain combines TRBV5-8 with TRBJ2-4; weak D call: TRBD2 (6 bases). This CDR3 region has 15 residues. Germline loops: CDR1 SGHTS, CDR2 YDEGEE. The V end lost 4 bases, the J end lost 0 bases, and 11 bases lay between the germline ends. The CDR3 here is CASSPGGLAKNIQYF. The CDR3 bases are TGTGCCAGCAGCCCCGGAGGGTTAGCCAAAAACATTCAGTACTTC.

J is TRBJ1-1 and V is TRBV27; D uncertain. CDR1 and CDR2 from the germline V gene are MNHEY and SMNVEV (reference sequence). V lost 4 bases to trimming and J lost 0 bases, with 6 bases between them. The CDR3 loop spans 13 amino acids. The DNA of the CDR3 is TGTGCCAGCAGTTGGGCCCTGAACACTGAAGCTTTCTTT. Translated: CASSWALNTEAFF.

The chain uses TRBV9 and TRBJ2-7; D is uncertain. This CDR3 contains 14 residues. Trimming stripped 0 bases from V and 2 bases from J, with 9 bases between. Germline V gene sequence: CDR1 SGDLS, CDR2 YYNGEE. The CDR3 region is CASSVEVTAYEQYF. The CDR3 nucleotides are TGTGCCAGCAGCGTAGAGGTCACCGCCTACGAGCAGTACTTC.

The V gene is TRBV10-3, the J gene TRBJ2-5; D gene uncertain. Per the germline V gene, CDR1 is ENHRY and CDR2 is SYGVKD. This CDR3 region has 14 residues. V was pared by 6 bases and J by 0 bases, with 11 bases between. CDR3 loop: CAIRATGYQETQYF. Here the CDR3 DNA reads TGTGCCATCAGGGCGACCGGTTACCAAGAGACCCAGTACTTC.

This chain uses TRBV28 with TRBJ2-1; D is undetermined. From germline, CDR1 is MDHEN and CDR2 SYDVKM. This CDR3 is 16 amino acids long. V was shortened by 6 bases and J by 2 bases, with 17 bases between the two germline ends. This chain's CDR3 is CASSSAVDSAYNEQFF. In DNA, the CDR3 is TGTGCCAGCAGCTCTGCAGTCGATTCGGCCTACAATGAGCAGTTCTTC.

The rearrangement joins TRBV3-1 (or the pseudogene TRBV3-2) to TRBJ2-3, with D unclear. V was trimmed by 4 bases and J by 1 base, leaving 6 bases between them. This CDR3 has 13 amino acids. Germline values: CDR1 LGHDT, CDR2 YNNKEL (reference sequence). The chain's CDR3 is CASSRQGTDTQYF. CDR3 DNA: TGTGCCAGCAGCCGTCAGGGCACAGATACGCAGTATTTT.

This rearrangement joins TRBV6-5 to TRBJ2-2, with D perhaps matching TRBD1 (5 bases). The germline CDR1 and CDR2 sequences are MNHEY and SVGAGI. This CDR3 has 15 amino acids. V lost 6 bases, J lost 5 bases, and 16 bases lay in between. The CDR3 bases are TGTGCCAGCAGGCAAAGCAGGGTCGGGACCGGGGAGCTGTTTTTT. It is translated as CASRQSRVGTGELFF.